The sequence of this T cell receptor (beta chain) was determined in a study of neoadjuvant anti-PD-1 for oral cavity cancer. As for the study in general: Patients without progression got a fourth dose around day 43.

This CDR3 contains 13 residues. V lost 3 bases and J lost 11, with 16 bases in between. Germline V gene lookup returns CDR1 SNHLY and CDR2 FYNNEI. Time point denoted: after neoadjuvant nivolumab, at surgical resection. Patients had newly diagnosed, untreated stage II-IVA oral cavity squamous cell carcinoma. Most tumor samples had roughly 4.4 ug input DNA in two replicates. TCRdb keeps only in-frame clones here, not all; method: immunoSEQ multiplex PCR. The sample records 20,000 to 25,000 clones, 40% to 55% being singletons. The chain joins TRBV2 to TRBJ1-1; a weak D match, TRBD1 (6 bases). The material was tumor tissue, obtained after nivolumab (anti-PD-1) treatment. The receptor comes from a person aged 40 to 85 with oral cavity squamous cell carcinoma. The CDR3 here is CASSDPTGAVAFF. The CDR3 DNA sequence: TGTGCCAGCAGTGACCCGACAGGCGCGGTGGCTTTCTTT.